Included here is one T cell receptor beta chain sequence, with context. Preparation of the TCRbeta library involved a method that used unique molecular identifiers. MiXCR, applied by TCRdb to the PCR reads, yields one record per CDR3 protein. This sample carries some 640,000 distinct CDR3 sequences, roughly 17% of them seen once, and the ten largest clones take over 0.95%. This specimen belongs to a study of T-cell reconstitution after alpha-beta-depleted transplantation in children. The CDR3 has 15 residues. Looked up from germline, CDR1 is SGHVS and CDR2 is FNYEAQ. Trimming shortened V by 2 bases and J by 4 bases, and 14 bases separated the two germline ends.

The receptor was derived from a human donor who donated a stem cell graft to a child with acute myeloid leukemia. The V gene is TRBV7-6, the J gene TRBJ2-5; possibly TRBD1 for D (5 bases). Sample: PBMCs from the stem cell graft donor, taken from the stem cell graft. CDR3 region: CASSLLQVPGETQYF. CDR3 sequence (DNA): TGTGCCAGCAGCTTACTACAGGTTCCGGGAGAGACCCAGTACTTC.